What follows is one TCR beta chain and its context. V lost 4 bases, J lost 4 bases, and 10 bases stayed unmatched. The CDR3 loop spans 16 amino acids. Germline-derived CDR1 and CDR2 are SGHTA and FQGNSA. The data derive from a study of blood T cell repertoires in COVID-19. Method: immunoSEQ multiplex PCR; TCRdb's copy keeps in-frame clones and lacks some. The table lists over 200,000 clones, 70% to 90% of them singletons. Input material: PBMCs or T cells enriched from blood (not recorded which). The source is a young man who had recovered from COVID-19. The V call is TRBV7-2, the J call TRBJ2-5; 9 nucleotides line up with TRBD1. CDR3 sequence (DNA): TGTGCCAGCAGCTGGGGGGGACAGGGAAAGGTAGAGACCCAGTACTTC. It translates to CASSWGGQGKVETQYF.